Included here is one T cell receptor beta chain sequence, with context. The target antigen is unknown. Trimming took off 8 bases at V and 4 bases at J, with 6 bases between the two ends. Germline CDR1 and CDR2: ENHRY and SYGVKD. This CDR3 is built from 11 residues. This PCR relied on a set of 60 Vbeta primers and 13 Jbeta primers. The method was immunoSEQ multiplex PCR; TCRdb's version includes in-frame clones alone and lacks a portion of them. The sample has approximately 150,000 clones, 82% seen once; the top ten hold around 2.5%. This entry belongs to a study of cytomegalovirus exposure and HLA in healthy donors. Overall study findings and caveats: The authors confirmed in vitro that a few CMV-associated chains were specific for CMV antigens. A later analysis found most CMV-associated TCR beta chains apparently HLA-restricted. In a later analysis, HLA-C alleles had the fewest associated TCRs, DRB1 alleles the most.

This clonotype was sampled from a male donor in good health and CMV-seronegative. The specimen sequenced was PBMCs. The chain joins TRBV10-3 to TRBJ1-5; TRBD1 might be the D (5 bases). CDR3 protein: CAIGGNQPQHF. CDR3 bases: TGTGCCATCGGGGGGAATCAGCCCCAGCATTTT.